A selection of T cell receptor beta chains follows, all from one sample in a study of blood T cell repertoires in COVID-19. Sequenced by immunoSEQ multiplex PCR; TCRdb stores in-frame clones only, minus some. The sample yields under 50,000 clones, 79% seen once. The sample consisted of peripheral blood. All receptors derive from a man between 65 and 85 years old with acute or convalescent COVID-19. Each CDR3 is given with its conserved first and last residue. A D gene is named only where the DNA matches it firmly. Rows may omit the clone size; those that give it use once, few, many or a size class.

v_call: TRBV6-5
d_call: TRBD1
j_call: TRBJ1-2
clone_size: few
cdr3_aa: CASSYTRTGGGYGYTF
cdr3_nt: TGTGCCAGCAGTTACACGAGAACAGGGGGCGGCTATGGCTACACCTTC

v_call: TRBV6-5
d_call: TRBD1
j_call: TRBJ2-7
clone_size: once
cdr3_aa: CASRPGTALWYEQYF
cdr3_nt: TGTGCCAGCAGACCCGGGACAGCCCTCTGGTACGAGCAGTACTTC

v_call: TRBV28
d_call: TRBD2
j_call: TRBJ2-5
clone_size: NA
cdr3_aa: CASSFPTSGAQYF
cdr3_nt: TGTGCCAGCAGTTTCCCCACTAGCGGGGCCCAGTACTTC

v_call: TRBV24-1
d_call: NA
j_call: TRBJ2-1
clone_size: NA
cdr3_aa: CATMSSSYNEQFF
cdr3_nt: TGTGCCACCATGAGTAGCTCCTACAATGAGCAGTTCTTC

v_call: TRBV15
d_call: TRBD2
j_call: TRBJ2-7
clone_size: NA
cdr3_aa: CATSRLAGAMYEQYF
cdr3_nt: TGTGCCACCAGCAGACTAGCGGGAGCGATGTACGAGCAGTACTTC

v_call: TRBV5-6
d_call: NA
j_call: TRBJ1-5
clone_size: NA
cdr3_aa: CASPRMGGEGNQPQHF
cdr3_nt: TGTGCCAGCCCGAGGATGGGAGGAGAAGGCAATCAGCCCCAGCATTTT

v_call: TRBV11-3
d_call: NA
j_call: TRBJ1-6
clone_size: NA
cdr3_aa: CASSFSGDSPLHF
cdr3_nt: TGTGCCAGCAGCTTCTCAGGGGATTCACCCCTCCACTTT

v_call: TRBV3-1/TRBV3-2
d_call: TRBD2
j_call: TRBJ2-2
clone_size: NA
cdr3_aa: CASSQDLSGVPNTGELFF
cdr3_nt: TGTGCCAGCAGCCAAGACCTTAGCGGGGTGCCGAACACCGGGGAGCTGTTTTTT

v_call: TRBV19
d_call: NA
j_call: TRBJ2-1
clone_size: NA
cdr3_aa: CATAGVNEQFF
cdr3_nt: TGTGCCACCGCCGGGGTCAATGAGCAGTTCTTC

v_call: TRBV5-1
d_call: TRBD1
j_call: TRBJ2-3
clone_size: NA
cdr3_aa: CASSLGDSVTDTQYF
cdr3_nt: TGCGCCAGCAGCTTGGGGGACAGTGTCACAGATACGCAGTATTTT

v_call: TRBV29-1
d_call: NA
j_call: TRBJ1-3
clone_size: NA
cdr3_aa: CSALSGNTIYF
cdr3_nt: TGCAGCGCGCTCTCTGGAAACACCATATATTTT

v_call: TRBV15
d_call: NA
j_call: TRBJ1-2
clone_size: NA
cdr3_aa: CATSTDRETGYTF
cdr3_nt: TGTGCCACCAGCACAGACCGGGAGACTGGCTACACCTTC